This entry lists 24 T cell receptor beta chains sequenced from one sample in a study of blood T cell repertoires in COVID-19. Clones were sequenced by immunoSEQ multiplex PCR, and TCRdb holds only the in-frame ones, with some missing. The data contain about 200,000 clones, approximately 80% of them singletons. The sample taken for sequencing was PBMCs or T cells enriched from blood (not recorded which). The receptor source for this set is a woman aged 60-75 years with acute COVID-19.

The rearrangement joins TRBV7-2 to TRBJ1-2; 7 bases map to TRBD1. V lost 5 bases to trimming and J lost 6 bases; unmatched junction nucleotides: 9. CDR1 is SGHTA and CDR2 is FQGNSA in the germline V gene. The length of the CDR3 is 14 residues. The DNA for the CDR3 is TGTGCCAGCAGCGCGATGGACAGGAGGAATGGCTACACCTTC. Residues: CASSAMDRRNGYTF.

The chain has TRBV4-3 and TRBJ1-5; unclear D gene. Deletions cut 0 bases from V and 3 bases from J, with 3 bases between. The germline V gene has CDR1 LGHNA and CDR2 YSLEER. The CDR3 has 13 amino acids. The CDR3 sequence is CASSQDVNQPQHF. In DNA form, the CDR3 reads TGCGCCAGCAGCCAAGACGTCAATCAGCCCCAGCATTTT.

The chain joins TRBV7-9 to TRBJ1-1; D remains unclear. Trimming removed 3 bases at V and 6 bases at J, with 14 bases between. This CDR3 region has 14 residues. Germline CDR1 and CDR2: SEHNR and FQNEAQ (reference sequence). As DNA, the CDR3 is TGTGCCAGCAGCTTCCTTTCTAGTGATCCTGAAGCTTTCTTT. This gives the protein CASSFLSSDPEAFF. Using reference TRBV7-9 and TRBJ1-1 for the parts outside the CDR3, the full variable domain is DTGVSQNPRHKITKRGQNVTFRCDPISEHNRLYWYRQTLGQGPEFLTYFQNEAQLEKSRLLSDRFSAERPKGSFSTLEIQRTEQGDSAMYLCASSFLSSDPEAFFGQGTRLTVV.

The chain carries TRBV4-3 and TRBJ2-5; TRBD1 aligns across 11 bases. The CDR3 has 15 amino acids. Germline CDR1 LGHNA, CDR2 YSLEER. Trimming took 3 bases from V and 4 from J; bases not matched to a gene: 4. The CDR3 bases are TGCGCCAGCAGCCAGCGGACAGGGGGCGTAGAGACCCAGTACTTC. This translates into CASSQRTGGVETQYF.

The chain combines TRBV7-8 with TRBJ1-1; tentatively, D is TRBD1 (5 bases). There are 15 residues in the CDR3. V was pared by 5 bases and J by 3 bases, with 16 bases between. The germline CDR1 and CDR2 sequences are SGHVS and FQNEAQ. The CDR3 loop reads CASSLGNIGDTEAFF. DNA for the CDR3: TGTGCCAGCAGCCTAGGTAATATAGGGGACACTGAAGCTTTCTTT.

This chain uses TRBV5-6 with TRBJ1-1; 10 bases map to TRBD1. There are 17 residues in the CDR3. The V and J ends lost 0 bases and 1 base, in that order; junction bases with no gene match: 6. Germline CDR1 and CDR2: SGHDT and YYEEEE. Here the CDR3 reads CASSLAWDRGENTEAFF. CDR3 DNA sequence: TGTGCCAGCAGCTTGGCCTGGGACAGGGGAGAGAACACTGAAGCTTTCTTT. Looking up the rest from reference TRBV5-6 and TRBJ1-1 gives the full variable domain: DAGVTQSPTHLIKTRGQQVTLRCSPKSGHDTVSWYQQALGQGPQFIFQYYEEEERQRGNFPDRFSGHQFPNYSSELNVNALLLGDSALYLCASSLAWDRGENTEAFFGQGTRLTVV.

This sequence joins TRBV10-2 and TRBJ1-6; 7 positions match TRBD1. This CDR3 has 17 amino acids. The trim removed 6 bases at V and 0 bases at J, leaving 8 bases unmatched. CDR1 and CDR2 (germline): WSHSY, SAAADI. CDR3 DNA: TGCGCCAGCAGCCTCGACAGGGCGAGCTCCTATAATTCACCCCTCCACTTT. It encodes CASSLDRASSYNSPLHF.

The chain recombines TRBV28 with TRBJ2-4, with 7 nucleotides matching TRBD2. Trimming cost V 6 bases and J 2 bases; bases outside gene matches: 16. This CDR3 comprises 18 residues. CDR1 is MDHEN and CDR2 is SYDVKM in the germline V gene. The CDR3 here is CASRSSGGGGLTKNIQYF. The CDR3, as DNA: TGTGCCAGCAGGTCTTCGGGCGGGGGAGGGCTAACCAAAAACATTCAGTACTTC. The whole variable domain, filled in from reference TRBV28 and TRBJ2-4, reads DVKVTQSSRYLVKRTGEKVFLECVQDMDHENMFWYRQDPGLGLRLIYFSYDVKMKEKGDIPEGYSVSREKKERFSLILESASTNQTSMYLCASRSSGGGGLTKNIQYFGAGTRLSVL.

DNA for the CDR3: TGCGCCAGCAGTGAGTCGCCGGGACAGGGAACTGAAAAACTGTTTTTT. It is translated as CASSESPGQGTEKLFF. The rearrangement links TRBV10-2 to TRBJ1-4, with 9 positions matching TRBD1. J was trimmed by 7 bases and V by 0 bases; bases with no gene match: 6. CDR1 and CDR2 (germline): WSHSY, SAAADI. CDR3 length equals 16 residues.

V and J are TRBV5-4 and TRBJ2-2; 7 bases fit TRBD2. J was trimmed by 0 bases and V by 0 bases; bases with no gene match: 2. In germline, CDR1 is SGHNT, CDR2 YYREEE (reference sequence). CDR3 length equals 16 residues. The CDR3 sequence: CASSLDGGTNTGELFF. The CDR3 nucleotides are TGTGCCAGCAGCTTGGACGGGGGGACGAACACCGGGGAGCTGTTTTTT.

The chain has TRBV7-9 and TRBJ2-7, with 9 bases lining up with TRBD1. Germline loops: CDR1 SEHNR, CDR2 FQNEAQ (reference sequence). V shed 4 bases, J shed 3 bases, and the junction held 4 bases outside the gene matches. This CDR3 spans 14 amino acids. CDR3 bases: TGTGCCAGCAGCTCAGGGGACAGGGACTACGAGCAGTACTTC. Translated: CASSSGDRDYEQYF. The complete variable domain, with remaining parts taken from reference TRBV7-9 and TRBJ2-7, reads DTGVSQNPRHKITKRGQNVTFRCDPISEHNRLYWYRQTLGQGPEFLTYFQNEAQLEKSRLLSDRFSAERPKGSFSTLEIQRTEQGDSAMYLCASSSGDRDYEQYFGPGTRLTVT.

The count of this clone is one. The gene calls are TRBV7-2 and TRBJ2-3, with 16 nucleotides matching TRBD2. The CDR3 runs to 17 residues. The germline V gene has CDR1 SGHTA and CDR2 FQGNSA. The junction had 8 bases not matched to a gene; V was cut back by 1 base and J by 10 bases. CDR3 amino acids: CASSLELGTSGRGAQYF. DNA for the CDR3: TGTGCCAGCAGCTTAGAATTAGGGACTAGCGGGAGGGGGGCGCAGTATTTT.

DNA for the CDR3: TGTGCCAGCAGTTTAAAGGGGGTTGAGACCCAGTACTTC. Its translation: CASSLKGVETQYF. The gene calls are TRBV12-3 or TRBV12-4 and TRBJ2-5; weak D call: TRBD1 (6 bases). The V end lost 2 bases, the J end lost 5 bases, and 9 bases lay between the germline ends. This CDR3 is built from 13 residues.

The V and J genes are TRBV4-3 and TRBJ2-5; D is perhaps TRBD2 (5 bases). CDR1 LGHNA and CDR2 YSLEER come from the germline V gene. V lost 3 bases, J lost 5 bases, and 13 bases lay in between. The CDR3 runs to 14 residues. This CDR3 is CASSQNGLSETQYF. The CDR3 DNA follows: TGCGCCAGCAGCCAGAACGGACTTTCCGAGACCCAGTACTTC.

The chain couples TRBV19 to TRBJ1-5; 12 bases match TRBD1. This CDR3 contains 17 residues. After removal of 4 bases from V and 2 bases from J, the junction contained 6 bases not matched to a gene. Germline V gene lookup returns CDR1 LNHDA and CDR2 SQIVND (reference sequence). This chain's CDR3 is CASSTGTGGVGNQPQHF. Here the CDR3 DNA reads TGTGCCAGTAGTACCGGGACAGGGGGCGTTGGCAATCAGCCCCAGCATTTT.

This clone occurred once. The J gene is TRBJ2-2, the V gene TRBV3-1 (or the pseudogene TRBV3-2), with TRBD2 as a possible D gene (5 bases). Germline loops: CDR1 LGHDT, CDR2 YNNKEL (reference sequence). Between the trimmed V and J ends, which lost 0 bases and 3 bases, there was a span of 11 bases. The CDR3 loop spans 16 amino acids. In DNA, the CDR3 is TGTGCCAGCAGCCAAGAACCCACTAGATACACCGGGGAGCTGTTTTTT. It encodes CASSQEPTRYTGELFF.

The genes are TRBV24-1 and TRBJ2-3; no clear D. In germline, CDR1 is KGHDR, CDR2 SFDVKD. The CDR3 contains 11 residues. V lost 5 bases and J lost 7, with 6 bases in between. CDR3 protein: CATSGGYTQYF. Here the CDR3 DNA reads TGTGCCACCAGTGGAGGATATACGCAGTATTTT.

The rearrangement joins TRBV29-1 to TRBJ2-1, with D possibly matching TRBD2 (6 bases). Trimming removed 8 bases at V and 4 bases at J, with 18 bases between. CDR3 length equals 14 residues. The V gene's germline CDR1 is SQVTM and CDR2 ANQGSEA. The chain's CDR3 is CSLRGGVSYNEQFF. The CDR3 DNA reads as TGCAGCCTAAGGGGAGGAGTTTCATACAATGAGCAGTTCTTC.

The chain is built from TRBV14 and TRBJ2-5, with 14 bases that match TRBD2. Trimming cost V 0 bases and J 6 bases; bases outside gene matches: 15. This CDR3 comprises 20 residues. The germline CDR1 and CDR2 sequences are SGHDN and FVKESK. The CDR3 loop is CASSQDDRLIGLAGGQTQYF. The CDR3 DNA is TGTGCCAGCAGCCAAGACGATCGCCTTATTGGACTAGCGGGGGGTCAGACCCAGTACTTC.

This clone occurred a few times. The J gene is TRBJ1-2, the V gene TRBV19, with no clear D. This CDR3 comprises 11 residues. V lost 3 bases and J lost 11, with 10 bases in between. The germline CDR1 and CDR2 sequences are LNHDA and SQIVND (reference sequence). In nucleotides, the CDR3 is TGTGCCAGTAGTATGGGCAGTCTTTACACCTTC. It is translated as CASSMGSLYTF.

To note about this clone: The same CDR3 also results from other DNA sequences found in this sample. This sequence joins TRBV9 and TRBJ2-5; TRBD2 agrees at 12 bases. The length of the CDR3 is 16 residues. J was trimmed by 1 base and V by 0 bases; bases with no gene match: 1. The germline V gene encodes CDR1 SGDLS and CDR2 YYNGEE. The CDR3 sequence is CASSVGTSGIQETQYF. For the CDR3, the DNA is TGTGCCAGCAGCGTAGGGACTAGCGGGATCCAAGAGACCCAGTACTTC.

This clone was picked up a small number of times. The CDR3 protein is CAIRPDSQGEQYV. The CDR3 DNA follows: TGTGCCATCAGACCCGACAGCCAAGGCGAGCAGTACGTC. The chain joins TRBV10-3 to TRBJ2-7, with a weak D call TRBD1 (5 bases). Per the germline V gene, CDR1 is ENHRY and CDR2 is SYGVKD. V shed 6 bases and J shed 6 bases, with 15 bases lying between them. The CDR3 spans 13 residues.

In its sample, this clone was seen a few times. This rearrangement joins TRBV7-2 to TRBJ1-1; 9 nucleotides match TRBD1. Germline values: CDR1 SGHTA, CDR2 FQGNSA. The CDR3 spans 16 residues. V shed 2 bases, J shed 5 bases, and the junction held 9 bases outside the gene matches. In nucleotides, the CDR3 is TGTGCCAGCAGCTTAAGGGGGGGACAGGGAAGGACTGAAGCTTTCTTT. This sequence encodes CASSLRGGQGRTEAFF.

The rearrangement uses TRBV7-6 and TRBJ2-7, with 11 bases aligning to TRBD2. Germline V gene sequence: CDR1 SGHVS, CDR2 FNYEAQ. V shed 2 bases, J shed 1 base, and the junction held 4 bases outside the gene matches. There are 16 residues in the CDR3. CDR3 nucleotide sequence: TGTGCCAGCAGCTTAACCGTAGCGGGAGGGTCCTACGAGCAGTACTTC. It specifies CASSLTVAGGSYEQYF.